This T cell receptor beta chain appears in the sequencing data of a study of OX40 agonist ivuxolimab in advanced cancers. Across the whole study: Patients achieving partial responses numbered three: one hepatocellular carcinoma case and two cutaneous melanoma cases.

Worth noting for this clone: Its antigen is unidentified.

TCRdb keeps only in-frame clones here, not all; method: immunoSEQ multiplex PCR. Seen here are tens of thousands of clones, 90% observed once, and the top ten hold 26%. CDR3 length: 14 amino acids. V lost 5 bases to trimming and J lost 1 base, with 11 bases between them. The germline gives CDR1 SGHTA, CDR2 FQGNSA. Study findings and constraints: On average, CD8+ T cells showed a greater number of expanded clones than CD4+.

The TCR comes from an adult with an advanced solid tumor such as melanoma, head and neck, liver or kidney cancer. This sequence joins TRBV7-2 and TRBJ1-1; the D is unclear. This specimen consisted of CD4+ or CD8+ T cells sorted from blood, obtained in a trial of the OX40 agonist ivuxolimab. The CDR3 reads CASSPLPGNTEAFF. The CDR3 coding sequence is TGTGCCAGCAGCCCACTTCCAGGGAACACTGAAGCTTTCTTT.